The T cell receptor beta chain described here comes from a study of blood T cell repertoires in COVID-19. Study summary: Collection of acute and convalescent COVID-19 samples took place in the United States, Italy and Spain. T cells, B-cell-depleted T cells, or PBMCs provided the cDNA or gDNA that served as material.

Authors' analysis steps: Reference gene primer amplification in the assay estimated nucleated cell counts. Profiled with immunoSEQ multiplex PCR; TCRdb holds only in-frame clones, not every one. V and J calls and clone size come straight from that table; D and trimming were deduced from the DNA. The table includes about 220,000 clones, roughly 83% detected once. CDR1 and CDR2 (germline): SGHVS, FQNEAQ. J gave up 6 bases and V 5 bases, and 6 bases lay outside the gene matches. The CDR3 loop spans 16 amino acids. The sequenced sample consisted of PBMCs or T cells enriched from blood (not recorded which). The clonotype was recovered from a woman aged 35 to 49 with acute COVID-19. The V and J genes are TRBV7-8 and TRBJ2-1; 14 bases align to TRBD2. The CDR3 here is CASSPRLAGGRNEQFF. The CDR3, as DNA: TGTGCCAGCAGCCCCCGACTAGCGGGGGGGCGCAATGAGCAGTTCTTC. The full variable domain, with the rest looked up from reference TRBV7-8 and TRBJ2-1, is GAGVSQSPRYKVAKRGQDVALRCDPISGHVSLFWYQQALGQGPEFLTYFQNEAQLDKSGLPSDRFFAERPEGSVSTLKIQRTQQEDSAVYLCASSPRLAGGRNEQFFGPGTRLTVL.